One sample yielded the 21 T cell receptor beta chains listed below, sequenced in a study of shared clonotypes between healthy human individuals. TCRdb keeps only in-frame clones here, not all; method: immunoSEQ multiplex PCR. The sample lists roughly 2 million clones; nearly 97% were seen once. The specimen was naive CD4+ T cells sorted from blood. Stated subset: CD45RA+ positively selected. These TCRs come from a man between 18 and 29 years old in good health.

The chain joins TRBV7-2 to TRBJ2-2; tentatively, D is TRBD2 (5 bases). This CDR3 contains 12 residues. Germline V CDR1 and CDR2: SGHTA, FQGNSA. Here the CDR3 reads CVSGWNTGELFF. In DNA, the CDR3 is TGTGTTTCGGGATGGAACACCGGGGAGCTGTTTTTT.

The chain combines TRBV11-2 with TRBJ2-2; no reliable D call. Trimming took 7 bases from V and 7 from J, leaving 13 bases between them. The CDR3 contains 13 residues. CDR1 is SGHAT and CDR2 is FQNNGV in the germline V gene. CDR3 nucleotide sequence: TGTGCCAGCATTCGCAACTTGTTCGGGGAGCTGTTTTTT. This codes for CASIRNLFGELFF.

The chain is built from TRBV4-3 and TRBJ2-1; D is possibly TRBD1 or TRBD2 (5 bases each). The germline V and J ends were trimmed by 0 bases and 9 bases, with 15 bases remaining between them. CDR1 is LGHNA, CDR2 YSLEER, per germline. The CDR3 is made up of 15 amino acids. CDR3 coding DNA: TGCGCCAGCAGCCAAGAGGGGACGGTGTGGGGTGAGCAGTTCTTC. It is translated as CASSQEGTVWGEQFF.

This chain links TRBV9 with TRBJ2-5; the match to TRBD2 covers 8 bases. Germline trimming cut 0 bases from V and 5 bases from J; bases unmatched to any gene: 9. The germline V gene has CDR1 SGDLS and CDR2 YYNGEE. CDR3 length: 16 residues. CDR3 DNA sequence: TGTGCCAGCAGCGTAGAGGCGGGGGGTGCCGGGGAGACCCAGTACTTC. Protein: CASSVEAGGAGETQYF.

This rearrangement joins TRBV6-4 to TRBJ2-3; 9 bases fit TRBD2. The V segment lost 2 bases and the J segment 2 bases; nucleotides outside the gene matches: 2. CDR3 length equals 15 residues. Per germline, CDR1 MRHNA and CDR2 SNTAGT. The CDR3 region has the DNA TGTGCCAGCAGTGACGGCGGGGGGGTCACAGATACGCAGTATTTT. This encodes CASSDGGGVTDTQYF.

The chain recombines TRBV2 with TRBJ2-2; possible D gene TRBD1, 5 bases. Trimming left V 2 bases short and J 6 bases short, with 13 bases between. The V gene's germline CDR1 is SNHLY and CDR2 FYNNEI. The CDR3 extends over 15 amino acids. The CDR3 coding sequence is TGTGCCAGCAGTGAACGGCTCCTAGGGGCCGGGGAGCTGTTTTTT. Translation gives CASSERLLGAGELFF. The whole variable domain, filled in from reference TRBV2 and TRBJ2-2, reads EPEVTQTPSHQVTQMGQEVILRCVPISNHLYFYWYRQILGQKVEFLVSFYNNEISEKSEIFDDQFSVERPDGSNFTLKIRSTKLEDSAMYFCASSERLLGAGELFFGEGSRLTVL.

The chain uses TRBV9 and TRBJ2-5, with D perhaps TRBD2 (5 bases). Trimming removed 3 bases at V and 5 bases at J, with 11 bases between. CDR1 and CDR2 (germline): SGDLS, YYNGEE. The CDR3 has 13 amino acids. Written as DNA, the CDR3 is TGTGCCAGCAGCGGGGGAGTAGGGGAGACCCAGTACTTC. Amino acid sequence: CASSGGVGETQYF.

The rearrangement uses TRBV28 and TRBJ1-1, with D perhaps TRBD1 (5 bases). Trimming cost V 6 bases and J 1 base, with 9 bases left between them. Germline values: CDR1 MDHEN, CDR2 SYDVKM. The CDR3 extends over 13 amino acids. DNA for the CDR3: TGTGCCAGCAGGGGACCGAGGAACACTGAAGCTTTCTTT. It encodes CASRGPRNTEAFF.

The rearrangement joins TRBV19 to TRBJ1-2; 8 bases are a match to TRBD1. The CDR3 is 15 residues long. Germline V gives CDR1 LNHDA, CDR2 SQIVND (reference sequence). The V segment lost 0 bases and the J segment 9 bases; nucleotides outside the gene matches: 9. CDR3 protein: CASSIDASDRASYTF. In nucleotides, the CDR3 is TGTGCCAGTAGTATAGATGCCTCGGACAGGGCAAGCTACACCTTC.

The rearrangement uses TRBV9 and TRBJ1-4, with TRBD1 matching over 11 bases. The CDR3 consists of 15 residues. The V gene end was trimmed by 3 bases and the J gene end by 7 bases; junction bases not matched to a gene: 5. The germline gives CDR1 SGDLS, CDR2 YYNGEE. The CDR3 DNA reads TGTGCCAGCAGCGGGACAGGGGGCTCGTTTGAAAAACTGTTTTTT. Its protein is CASSGTGGSFEKLFF.

The chain recombines TRBV2 with TRBJ2-7; the match to TRBD1 covers 8 bases. This CDR3 region has 14 residues. Trimming removed 3 bases from V and 5 bases from J; junction bases left unmatched: 6. The germline CDR1 and CDR2 sequences are SNHLY and FYNNEI. CDR3 nucleotide sequence: TGTGCCAGCAGTGACCGACAGGGGAGGAACGAGCAGTACTTC. Protein sequence: CASSDRQGRNEQYF. Looking up the rest from reference TRBV2 and TRBJ2-7 gives the full variable domain: EPEVTQTPSHQVTQMGQEVILRCVPISNHLYFYWYRQILGQKVEFLVSFYNNEISEKSEIFDDQFSVERPDGSNFTLKIRSTKLEDSAMYFCASSDRQGRNEQYFGPGTRLTVT.

The chain joins TRBV30 to TRBJ2-2; 10 positions match TRBD1. The germline V gene encodes CDR1 GTSNPN and CDR2 SVGIG (reference sequence). The CDR3 has 13 amino acids. Trimming cost V 5 bases and J 5 bases; bases outside gene matches: 2. For the CDR3, the DNA is TGTGCCTGGGACAGGGGGCTTACCGGGGAGCTGTTTTTT. This gives the protein CAWDRGLTGELFF.

The chain recombines TRBV27 with TRBJ2-3, with 7 bases lining up with TRBD2. V trimming: 5 bases; J trimming: 0 bases; junction bases outside the gene matches: 2. Germline V CDR1 and CDR2: MNHEY, SMNVEV (reference sequence). CDR3 size: 14 residues. The DNA for the CDR3 is TGTGCCAGCAGTAGGCGGGGGAGCACAGATACGCAGTATTTT. It specifies CASSRRGSTDTQYF.

This chain connects TRBV6-6 to TRBJ2-7; the D gene is possibly TRBD1 (6 bases). Per the germline V gene, CDR1 is MNHNY and CDR2 is SVGAGI (reference sequence). This CDR3 has 12 residues. Trimming took 7 bases from V and 3 from J, leaving 10 bases between them. CDR3: CASTLQGYEQYF. In DNA, the CDR3 is TGTGCCAGCACTCTACAGGGCTACGAGCAGTACTTC.

The chain has TRBV7-2 and TRBJ1-5; TRBD1 agrees at 7 bases. This CDR3 is built from 16 residues. Per the germline V gene, CDR1 is SGHTA and CDR2 is FQGNSA. The junction had 7 bases not matched to a gene; V was cut back by 5 bases and J by 0 bases. The CDR3 nucleotides read TGTGCCAGCAGCCCGGAGACAGGGTATAGCAATCAGCCCCAGCATTTT. This translates into CASSPETGYSNQPQHF. The full variable domain, in which reference TRBV7-2 and TRBJ1-5 provide the parts outside the CDR3, is GAGVSQSPSNKVTEKGKDVELRCDPISGHTALYWYRQSLGQGLEFLIYFQGNSAPDKSGLPSDRFSAERTGGSVSTLTIQRTQQEDSAVYLCASSPETGYSNQPQHFGDGTRLSIL.

J is TRBJ1-4 and V is TRBV28; D is unclear. V was shortened by 4 bases and J by 10 bases, with 19 bases between the two germline ends. Germline CDR1 reads MDHEN; CDR2 reads SYDVKM. This CDR3 has 15 amino acids. CDR3 sequence: CASSSVKPQSGKLFF. CDR3 nucleotide sequence: TGTGCCAGCAGTTCCGTAAAGCCCCAAAGCGGAAAACTGTTTTTT. The variable domain in full, completed from reference TRBV28 and TRBJ1-4, reads DVKVTQSSRYLVKRTGEKVFLECVQDMDHENMFWYRQDPGLGLRLIYFSYDVKMKEKGDIPEGYSVSREKKERFSLILESASTNQTSMYLCASSSVKPQSGKLFFGSGTQLSVL.

The chain recombines TRBV6-6 with TRBJ2-1, with 10 bases identical to TRBD1. V shed 4 bases and J 2 bases; nucleotides not matched to a gene: 2. This CDR3 has 15 amino acids. Germline CDR1 is MNHNY and CDR2 is SVGAGI (reference sequence). Here the CDR3 reads CASSSGTGAYNEQFF. The CDR3 bases are TGTGCCAGCAGTTCCGGGACAGGGGCCTACAATGAGCAGTTCTTC.

This chain links TRBV19 with TRBJ1-3; D is perhaps TRBD1 (5 bases). Trimming took 5 bases from V and 1 from J, leaving 15 bases between them. From germline, CDR1 is LNHDA and CDR2 SQIVND (reference sequence). This CDR3 is built from 16 residues. The DNA of the CDR3 is TGTGCCAGTAGTCGGAAGGGGAGAGAGTCTGGAAACACCATATATTTT. It codes for CASSRKGRESGNTIYF.

This sequence joins TRBV2 and TRBJ2-3; 7 bases match TRBD2. Trimming removed 6 bases from V and 1 base from J; junction bases left unmatched: 10. Germline V gene sequence: CDR1 SNHLY, CDR2 FYNNEI. The CDR3 runs 16 residues. DNA for the CDR3: TGTGCCAGCAGGGGAGGGCCGGTATGGGGCACAGATACGCAGTATTTT. It specifies CASRGGPVWGTDTQYF.

The chain links TRBV27 to TRBJ2-5; TRBD2 matches 14 bases. The germline CDR1 and CDR2 sequences are MNHEY and SMNVEV (reference sequence). V gave up 3 bases and J gave up 7 bases; unmatched junction bases: 10. There are 17 residues in the CDR3. CDR3 protein: CASSFAGTSGGMGTQYF. CDR3 nucleotides: TGTGCCAGCAGTTTCGCTGGGACTAGCGGGGGTATGGGGACCCAGTACTTC.

The rearrangement uses TRBV5-1 and TRBJ1-2; TRBD1 matches at 7 bases. Trimming took 4 bases from V and 0 from J; bases not matched to a gene: 3. Germline V gene sequence: CDR1 SGHRS, CDR2 YFSETQ. The CDR3 is made up of 14 amino acids. The CDR3 region is CASSQDRSNYGYTF. The CDR3 coding sequence is TGCGCCAGCAGCCAGGACAGGTCTAACTATGGCTACACCTTC. The complete variable domain, with remaining parts taken from reference TRBV5-1 and TRBJ1-2, reads KAGVTQTPRYLIKTRGQQVTLSCSPISGHRSVSWYQQTPGQGLQFLFEYFSETQRNKGNFPGRFSGRQFSNSRSEMNVSTLELGDSALYLCASSQDRSNYGYTFGSGTRLTVV.